This T cell receptor beta chain was captured by sequencing in a study of T-cell memory formation after mild COVID-19. Background on the study: Largely donor-specific TCR clusters were found.

General study findings and limits: A balance of CD4 and CD8 characterized clones contracting day 15 to 85, whereas later expanders leaned CD4+.

With constant-segment primers, 5'RACE yielded cDNA libraries of TCR alpha and TCR beta that carried sample barcodes and UMIs. TCRdb re-analysed the 5' RACE reads in MiXCR, keeping a single row per CDR3 protein. The sample includes about 47,000 distinct CDR3 sequences, more than 9% seen only once; the top ten take about 12%. About this clonotype: The target antigen is unknown.

CDR3 length equals 14 residues. V gave up 3 bases and J gave up 10 bases; unmatched junction bases: 9. In germline, CDR1 is SGHTA, CDR2 FQGNSA. Sequencing was performed on PBMCs or a T cell subset sorted from them (not recorded which). The sequence was collected from an adult woman who had mild COVID-19 (a few samples of this study predate the infection). Cell type and time point are not known. The chain has TRBV7-2 and TRBJ2-7; TRBD2 agrees at 10 bases. The CDR3 region is CASSFLLAGSVQYF. The CDR3 region has the DNA TGTGCCAGCAGCTTTCTACTAGCGGGATCTGTACAGTACTTC.